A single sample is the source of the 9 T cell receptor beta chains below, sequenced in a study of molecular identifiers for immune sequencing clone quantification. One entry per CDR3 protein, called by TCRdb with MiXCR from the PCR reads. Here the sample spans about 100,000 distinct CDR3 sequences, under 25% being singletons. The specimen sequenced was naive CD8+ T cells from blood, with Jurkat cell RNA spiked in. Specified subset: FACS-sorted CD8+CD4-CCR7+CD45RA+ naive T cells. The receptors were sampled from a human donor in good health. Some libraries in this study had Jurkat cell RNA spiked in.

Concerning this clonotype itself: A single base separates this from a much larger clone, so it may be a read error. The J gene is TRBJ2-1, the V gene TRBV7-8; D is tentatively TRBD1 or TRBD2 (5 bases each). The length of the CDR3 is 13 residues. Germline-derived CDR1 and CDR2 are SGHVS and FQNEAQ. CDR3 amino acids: CAGSLEGGTEQFF. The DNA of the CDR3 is TGTGCCGGCAGCTTAGAAGGTGGGACTGAGCAGTTCTTC.

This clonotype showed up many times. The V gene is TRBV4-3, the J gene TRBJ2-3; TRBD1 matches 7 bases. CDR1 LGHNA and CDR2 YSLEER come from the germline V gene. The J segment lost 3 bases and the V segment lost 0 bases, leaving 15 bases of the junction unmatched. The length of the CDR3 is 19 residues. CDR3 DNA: TGCGCCAGCAGCCAAGATCAAGGCCAGACAGGGTCTAGTACAGATACGCAGTATTTT. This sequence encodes CASSQDQGQTGSSTDTQYF.

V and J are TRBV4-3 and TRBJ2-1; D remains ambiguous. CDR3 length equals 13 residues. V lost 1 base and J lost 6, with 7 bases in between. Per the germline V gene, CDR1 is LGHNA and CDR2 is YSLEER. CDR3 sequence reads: CASSQAGFNEQFF. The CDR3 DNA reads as TGCGCCAGCAGCCAAGCAGGATTCAATGAGCAGTTCTTC.

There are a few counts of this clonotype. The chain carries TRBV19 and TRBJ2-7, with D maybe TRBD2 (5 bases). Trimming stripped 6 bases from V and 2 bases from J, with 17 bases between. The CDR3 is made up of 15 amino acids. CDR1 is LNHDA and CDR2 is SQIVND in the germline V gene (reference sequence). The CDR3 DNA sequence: TGTGCCAGTAGGTGGTCTGCGGGCACTACCTACGAGCAGTACTTC. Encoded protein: CASRWSAGTTYEQYF.

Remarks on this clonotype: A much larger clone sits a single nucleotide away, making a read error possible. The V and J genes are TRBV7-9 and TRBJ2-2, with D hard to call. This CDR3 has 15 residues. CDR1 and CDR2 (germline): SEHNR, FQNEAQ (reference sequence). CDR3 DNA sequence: TGTGCCAGCAGAGCGCTTGGCCAGAACGCCGGGGAGCTGTTTTTT. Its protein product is CASRALGQNAGELFF.

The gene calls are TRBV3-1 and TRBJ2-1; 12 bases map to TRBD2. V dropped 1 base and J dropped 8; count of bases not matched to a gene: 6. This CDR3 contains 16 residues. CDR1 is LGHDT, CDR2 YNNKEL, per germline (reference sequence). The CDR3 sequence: CASSQGLAGVKDEQFF. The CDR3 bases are TGTGCCAGCAGCCAAGGACTAGCGGGAGTTAAGGATGAGCAGTTCTTC.

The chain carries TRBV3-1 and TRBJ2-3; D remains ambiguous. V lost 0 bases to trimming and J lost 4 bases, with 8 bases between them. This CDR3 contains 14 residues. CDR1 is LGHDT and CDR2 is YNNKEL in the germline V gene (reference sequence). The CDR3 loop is CASSQDSTSDTQYF. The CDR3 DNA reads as TGTGCCAGCAGCCAAGACTCAACTTCAGATACGCAGTATTTT.

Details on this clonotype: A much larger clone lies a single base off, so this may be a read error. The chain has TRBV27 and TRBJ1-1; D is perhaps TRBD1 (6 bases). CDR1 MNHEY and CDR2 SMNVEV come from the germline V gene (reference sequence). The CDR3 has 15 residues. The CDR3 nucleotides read TGTGCCAGCGGGAGACGGGACAATCTTAACACTGAAGCTTCCTTT. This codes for CASGRRDNLNTEASF.

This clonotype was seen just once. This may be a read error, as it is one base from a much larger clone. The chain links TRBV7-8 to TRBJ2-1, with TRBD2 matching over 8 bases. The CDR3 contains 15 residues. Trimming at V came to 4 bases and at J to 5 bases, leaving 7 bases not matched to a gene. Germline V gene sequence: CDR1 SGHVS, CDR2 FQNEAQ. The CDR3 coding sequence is TGTGCCAGCAGCTCGGGACGGGGGGGCAACAATGAGCAGTTCTTC. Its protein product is CASSSGRGGNNEQFF. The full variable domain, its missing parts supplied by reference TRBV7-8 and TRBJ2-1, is GAGVSQSPRYKVAKRGQDVALRCDPISGHVSLFWYQQALGQGPEFLTYFQNEAQLDKSGLPSDRFFAERPEGSVSTLKIQRTQQEDSAVYLCASSSGRGGNNEQFFGPGTRLTVL.